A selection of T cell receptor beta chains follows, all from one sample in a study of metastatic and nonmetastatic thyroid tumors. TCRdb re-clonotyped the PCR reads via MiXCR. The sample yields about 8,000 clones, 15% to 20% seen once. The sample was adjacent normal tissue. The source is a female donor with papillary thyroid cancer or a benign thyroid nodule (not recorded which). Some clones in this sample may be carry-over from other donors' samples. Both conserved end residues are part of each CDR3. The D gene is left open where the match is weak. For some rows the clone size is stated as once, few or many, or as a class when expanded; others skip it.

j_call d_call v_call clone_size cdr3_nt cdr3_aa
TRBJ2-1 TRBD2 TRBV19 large TGTGCCAGTAGTAGGGGCGGGGGATCAAATGAGCAGTTCTTC CASSRGGGSNEQFF
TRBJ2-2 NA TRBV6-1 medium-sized TGTGCCAGCAGTTATACGAACACCGGGGAGCTGTTTTTT CASSYTNTGELFF
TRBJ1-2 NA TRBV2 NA TGTGCCAGCAGGCTCTATTATGGCTATACCTTC CASRLYYGYTF
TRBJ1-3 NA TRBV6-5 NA TGTGCCAGCAGTTACTCGGGAGGGTCTGGAAACACCATATATTTT CASSYSGGSGNTIYF
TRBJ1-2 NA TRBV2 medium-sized TGTGCCAGCAGTGAAGCGAAGTCCGGACCGTTCGGCTACACCTTC CASSEAKSGPFGYTF
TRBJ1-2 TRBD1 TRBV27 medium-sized TGTGCCAGCAGGGGGACAGGGCAGTTTCATGGCTACACCTTC CASRGTGQFHGYTF
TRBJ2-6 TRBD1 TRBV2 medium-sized TGTGCCAGCAGGGACAGGGGTCTCTCTGGGGCCAACGTCCTGACTTTC CASRDRGLSGANVLTF
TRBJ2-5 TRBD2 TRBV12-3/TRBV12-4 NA TGTGCCAGCACCCAAGGGACTAGCGCCCAAGAGACCCAGTACTTC CASTQGTSAQETQYF
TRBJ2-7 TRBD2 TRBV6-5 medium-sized TGTGCCAGCAGTTACTCGGGACTAGCCTCCTACGAGCAGTACTTC CASSYSGLASYEQYF
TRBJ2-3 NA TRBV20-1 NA TGCAGTGCGGAACTTGGGGTACGCACAGATACGCAGTATTTT CSAELGVRTDTQYF
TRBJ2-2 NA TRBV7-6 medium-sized TGTGCCAGCAGCTTAGGTTCAGGGGTGAACACCGGGGAGCTGTTTTTT CASSLGSGVNTGELFF
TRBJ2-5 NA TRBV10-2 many TGCGCCACGTCTCGGGGAGCTAGCCAAGAGACCCAGTACTTC CATSRGASQETQYF
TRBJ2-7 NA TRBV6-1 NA TGTGCCAGCAGTGACCCCGAGGGGGGGTCCGCCTACGAGCAGTACTTC CASSDPEGGSAYEQYF
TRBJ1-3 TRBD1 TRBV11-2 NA TGTGCCAGCAGCCCCGGGACAGGGAGCGGAAACACCATATATTTT CASSPGTGSGNTIYF
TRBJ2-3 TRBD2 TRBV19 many TGTGCCAGTAGTATCAACCCTAGCGGGGATACGCAGTATTTT CASSINPSGDTQYF
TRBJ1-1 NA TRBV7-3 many TGTGCCAGCAGCTTAAAAGGGGAGAACACTGAAGCTTTCTTT CASSLKGENTEAFF
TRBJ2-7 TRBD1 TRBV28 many TGTGCCAGCAGTTCCGGGACAGGGGCCTACGAGCAGTACTTC CASSSGTGAYEQYF
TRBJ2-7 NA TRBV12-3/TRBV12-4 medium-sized TGTGCCAGCAGTTTGAAGGGTGTCCACGAGCAGTACTTC CASSLKGVHEQYF
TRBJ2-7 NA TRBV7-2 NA TGTGCCAGCAGCGCCTACGTAGGAGGACAGACGTACTTC CASSAYVGGQTYF
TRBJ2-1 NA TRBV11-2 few TGTGCCAGCAGCCAACAGGAGCAGGCCTACAATGAGCAGTTCTTC CASSQQEQAYNEQFF
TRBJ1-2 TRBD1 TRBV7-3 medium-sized TGTGCCAGCAGCTTGATGGCAGGGGGGCTTCCCGAGGGCTACACCTTC CASSLMAGGLPEGYTF
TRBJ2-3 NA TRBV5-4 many TGTGCCAGCAGCTTCCGGACGGGCGTTACAGATACGCAGTATTTT CASSFRTGVTDTQYF
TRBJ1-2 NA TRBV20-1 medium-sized TGCAGTGCTAGACGACTCCGCCGGTATGGCTACACCTTC CSARRLRRYGYTF
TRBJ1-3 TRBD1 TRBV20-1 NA TGCAGTGCTAGCCTGGACAGGGGGCAGAACACCATATATTTT CSASLDRGQNTIYF
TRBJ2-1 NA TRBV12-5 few TGTGCTAGTGTTTCGCCTTTCCGACGGGGCCACAATGAGCAGTTCTTC CASVSPFRRGHNEQFF
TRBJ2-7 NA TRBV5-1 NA TGCGCCAGCAGCTTGGATACAGGTGGCGAGCAGTACTTC CASSLDTGGEQYF
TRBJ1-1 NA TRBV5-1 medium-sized TGCGCCAGCAGACGTCAGCCGGGCACTGAAGCTTTCTTT CASRRQPGTEAFF
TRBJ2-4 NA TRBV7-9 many TGTGCCAGCAGCCGAGGGTCACAGCACAAGGGGGTAGCCAAAAACATTCAGTACTTC CASSRGSQHKGVAKNIQYF
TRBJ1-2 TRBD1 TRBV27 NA TGTGCCAGCAGTGACACAGGGGGATTTTATGGCTACACCTTC CASSDTGGFYGYTF
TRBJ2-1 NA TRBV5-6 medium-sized TGTGCCAGCAGCTTGGGCGGAAGCTCCTACAATGAGCAGTTCTTC CASSLGGSSYNEQFF
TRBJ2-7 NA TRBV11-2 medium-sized TGTGCCAGCAGCTTAGTATCCCGGGGGCCCTACTACGAGCAGTACTTC CASSLVSRGPYYEQYF
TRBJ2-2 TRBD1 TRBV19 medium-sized TGTGCCAGTAGGCTTAGACAGGGGAACACCGGGGAGCTGTTTTTT CASRLRQGNTGELFF
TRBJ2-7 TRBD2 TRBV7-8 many TGTGCCAGCAGCTTACTGGCGGGAGAGTTCGAGCAGTACTTC CASSLLAGEFEQYF
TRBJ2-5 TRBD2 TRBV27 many TGTGCCAGCAGTTTATGGGGACTAGCGGGAGGGCCAAGGTCCCGAGAGACCCAGTACTTC CASSLWGLAGGPRSRETQYF
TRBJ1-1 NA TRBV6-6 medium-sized TGTGCCAGCAGTTACCGAGACACCTCTACTGAAGCTTTCTTT CASSYRDTSTEAFF
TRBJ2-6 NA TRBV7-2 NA TGTGCCAGCAGCTTAGCCGGTACTCCCTCTGGGGCCAACGTCCTGACTTTC CASSLAGTPSGANVLTF
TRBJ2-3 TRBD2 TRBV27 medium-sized TGTGCCAGCAGTATGGGGACTAGCAGCACAGATACGCAGTATTTT CASSMGTSSTDTQYF
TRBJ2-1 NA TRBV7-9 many TGTGCCAGCAGCAGAGGGACAAACAATGAGCAGTTCTTC CASSRGTNNEQFF
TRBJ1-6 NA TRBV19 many TGTGCCAGTAGTCTCGGGGGTAATTCACCCCTCCACTTT CASSLGGNSPLHF
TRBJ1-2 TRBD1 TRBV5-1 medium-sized TGCGCCAGCAGCTTGTCCATCACGAAACAGACAGGGAAAGGCTACACCTTC CASSLSITKQTGKGYTF
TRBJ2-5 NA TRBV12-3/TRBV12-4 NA TGTGCCAGCAGTTTACAAGAGACCCAGTACTTC CASSLQETQYF
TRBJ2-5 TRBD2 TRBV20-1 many TGCAGTGCCCCAGCGGGAGGGAGAGAGACCCAGTACTTC CSAPAGGRETQYF
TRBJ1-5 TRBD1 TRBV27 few TGTGCCAGCAGTTCCAGGGGGCATCAGCCCCAGCATTTT CASSSRGHQPQHF
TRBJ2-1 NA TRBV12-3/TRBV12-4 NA TGTGCCAGCAACATTCGGGCCTCGAGCTACAATGAGCAGTTCTTC CASNIRASSYNEQFF
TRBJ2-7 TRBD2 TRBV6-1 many TGTGCCAGCAACCAACTAGCGGGAGGCTACGAGCAGTACTTC CASNQLAGGYEQYF